The 21 T cell receptor beta chains below come from one sample, sequenced in a study of T-cell memory formation after mild COVID-19. In TCRdb, the 5' RACE reads were re-called with MiXCR into one record per CDR3 protein. The sample shows fewer than 600,000 distinct CDR3 sequences, roughly a fifth of them seen only once. Sequencing was performed on PBMCs or a T cell subset sorted from them (not recorded which). The receptor source for this set is an adult woman who had mild COVID-19 (a few samples of this study predate the infection). Cell type and time point are not known.

This clonotype was seen only a few times. Compared with germline, one end of the junction differs, possibly owing to a read error. The CDR3 sequence: CASSPEGF. CDR3 nucleotide sequence: TGCGCCAGCAGCCCCGAGGGGTTT. The chain couples TRBV5-1 to TRBJ2-3; D might be TRBD1 or TRBD2, each matching 5 bases. The CDR3 sequence is 8 residues long. The V gene's germline CDR1 is SGHRS and CDR2 YFSETQ. Together with reference TRBV5-1 and TRBJ2-3, the CDR3 gives the full variable domain: KAGVTQTPRYLIKTRGQQVTLSCSPISGHRSVSWYQQTPGQGLQFLFEYFSETQRNKGNFPGRFSGRQFSNSRSEMNVSTLELGDSALYLCASSPEGFGPGTRLTVL.

This clonotype came up a few times. This rearrangement joins TRBV20-1 to TRBJ2-3; 8 bases align to TRBD2. The CDR3 is 14 residues long. Looked up from germline, CDR1 is DFQATT and CDR2 is SNEGSKA (reference sequence). V dropped 5 bases and J dropped 5; count of bases not matched to a gene: 9. CDR3 sequence (DNA): TGCAGTGCTTTACCGGGGGGGCAGGGAGATACGCAGTATTTT. This gives the protein CSALPGGQGDTQYF.

The chain links TRBV3-1 to TRBJ1-4; 9 nucleotides match TRBD1. Germline V gene lookup returns CDR1 LGHDT and CDR2 YNNKEL (reference sequence). This CDR3 contains 15 residues. The trim removed 5 bases at V and 7 bases at J, leaving 8 bases unmatched. The DNA for the CDR3 is TGTGCCAGCAGCACCCGGACAGGGGTCAGTGAAAAACTGTTTTTT. The encoded protein is CASSTRTGVSEKLFF.

This clonotype was seen a handful of times. V and J are TRBV21-1 and TRBJ1-1. TRBV21-1 is tagged as a pseudogene. The CDR3 loop spans 14 amino acids. Here the CDR3 DNA reads TGTGCCAGCAGCAAAGGGCTCCCGAACACTGAAGCTTTCTTT. It specifies CASSKGLPNTEAFF.

This clonotype has only a few counts. This chain connects TRBV18 to TRBJ2-2; no reliable D call. Trimming took 2 bases from V and 6 from J, leaving 13 bases between them. Germline V gene data show CDR1 as KGHSH and CDR2 as LQKENI. The CDR3 is 15 amino acids. The CDR3 nucleotides are TGTGCCAGCTCACCAAGGTCAAACAGAGCCGGGGAGCTGTTTTTT. It specifies CASSPRSNRAGELFF. Complete variable domain (other parts from reference TRBV18 and TRBJ2-2): NAGVMQNPRHLVRRRGQEARLRCSPMKGHSHVYWYRQLPEEGLKFMVYLQKENIIDESGMPKERFSAEFPKEGPSILRIQQVVRGDSAAYFCASSPRSNRAGELFFGEGSRLTVL.

This clonotype has only a few counts. The chain links TRBV6-2 or TRBV6-3 to TRBJ1-5, with 8 bases aligning to TRBD1. J lost 5 bases, V lost 4 bases, and 10 bases had no gene match. The germline V gene encodes CDR1 MNHEY and CDR2 SVGEGT. This CDR3 region has 16 residues. The CDR3 DNA reads as TGTGCCAGCAGTTTAAGGCAGAACAGGGGGTATCAGCCCCAGCATTTT. This encodes CASSLRQNRGYQPQHF.

This clonotype came up a few times. This chain connects TRBV5-1 to TRBJ1-2; D remains unclear. The CDR3 has 14 amino acids. In germline, CDR1 is SGHRS, CDR2 YFSETQ. V was pared by 0 bases and J by 4 bases, with 10 bases between. CDR3 bases: TGCGCCAGCAGCTTGGCCGGCCAGACCTATGGCTACACCTTC. Amino acids: CASSLAGQTYGYTF.

V gene TRBV5-1 combines with J gene TRBJ2-7, with D possibly TRBD1 on 6 matching bases. Trimming took off 5 bases at V and 2 bases at J, with 14 bases between the two ends. The V gene's germline CDR1 is SGHRS and CDR2 YFSETQ. The CDR3 is 14 residues long. The CDR3 coding sequence is TGCGCCAGCAGAATAGGGGGATCCCCCTACGAGCAGTACTTC. Amino acid sequence: CASRIGGSPYEQYF.

V is TRBV20-1 and J is TRBJ2-5; 9 positions agree with TRBD2. CDR3 length equals 14 residues. V lost 3 bases to trimming and J lost 4 bases; unmatched junction nucleotides: 6. Germline assignment: CDR1 DFQATT and CDR2 SNEGSKA (reference sequence). CDR3 nucleotides: TGCAGTGCTAGCGGGCTAGCGGGGAGAGAGACCCAGTACTTC. Encoded protein: CSASGLAGRETQYF.

This clonotype was counted only a few times. The V gene is TRBV5-4, the J gene TRBJ2-7, with TRBD1 as a possible D gene (5 bases). The CDR3 consists of 15 residues. Trimming cost V 3 bases and J 1 base, with 14 bases left between them. Germline lookup yields CDR1 SGHNT and CDR2 YYREEE (reference sequence). CDR3 DNA sequence: TGTGCCAGCAGCTCAAGGCTGGGGCAGTCCTACGAGCAGTACTTC. Translating it yields CASSSRLGQSYEQYF.

The chain combines TRBV6-5 with TRBJ1-3; D possibly corresponds to TRBD1 (6 bases). This CDR3 comprises 16 residues. V lost 7 bases and J 2 bases, leaving 18 bases between the germline ends. Per germline, CDR1 MNHEY and CDR2 SVGAGI. In DNA, the CDR3 is TGTGCCAGCAACAAAGACAGGCCGCTACCTGGAAACACCATATATTTT. Its protein product is CASNKDRPLPGNTIYF.

This clonotype was detected only a few times. The chain recombines TRBV3-1 with TRBJ2-1; no clear D. This CDR3 spans 13 amino acids. The germline V gene has CDR1 LGHDT and CDR2 YNNKEL (reference sequence). V lost 4 bases and J 7 bases, leaving 11 bases between the germline ends. The CDR3 DNA is TGTGCCAGCAGCCCGCTAAGCAAAAATGAGCAGTTCTTC. Translated: CASSPLSKNEQFF.

The V gene is TRBV29-1, the J gene TRBJ1-1; tentative D call: TRBD1 (5 bases). Trimming cost V 4 bases and J 6 bases, with 15 bases left between them. This CDR3 has 13 residues. CDR1 and CDR2 (germline): SQVTM, ANQGSEA. This chain's CDR3 is CSVVDIPWAEAFF. For the CDR3, the DNA is TGCAGCGTTGTGGACATCCCCTGGGCTGAAGCTTTCTTT.

There are many counts of this clonotype. The chain recombines TRBV4-2 with TRBJ2-7; 8 nucleotides align to TRBD1. Trimming took 1 base from V and 3 from J; bases not matched to a gene: 5. The CDR3 contains 15 residues. Germline V gene lookup returns CDR1 LGHNA and CDR2 YNFKEQ. The CDR3 reads CASSQAYRGVYEQYF. The CDR3 bases are TGTGCCAGCAGCCAAGCCTACAGGGGGGTCTACGAGCAGTACTTC.

The chain carries TRBV19 and TRBJ2-3, with 9 bases aligning to TRBD1. Trimming removed 4 bases from V and 1 base from J; junction bases left unmatched: 3. Per the germline V gene, CDR1 is LNHDA and CDR2 is SQIVND (reference sequence). The CDR3 consists of 15 residues. CDR3 coding DNA: TGTGCCAGTAGTACCCGGGACAGGGGCACAGATACGCAGTATTTT. Its translation: CASSTRDRGTDTQYF.

The chain uses TRBV7-9 and TRBJ1-4; a possible D gene is TRBD1 (5 bases). Looked up from germline, CDR1 is SEHNR and CDR2 is FQNEAQ (reference sequence). This CDR3 contains 16 residues. Trimming pared 3 bases from V and 5 bases from J, leaving 16 bases between. The CDR3 DNA is TGTGCCAGCAGCTTCGGTGACATGAGGGGAAATGAAAAACTGTTTTTT. Amino acid sequence: CASSFGDMRGNEKLFF. Combining the CDR3 with reference TRBV7-9 and TRBJ1-4 gives the whole variable domain DTGVSQNPRHKITKRGQNVTFRCDPISEHNRLYWYRQTLGQGPEFLTYFQNEAQLEKSRLLSDRFSAERPKGSFSTLEIQRTEQGDSAMYLCASSFGDMRGNEKLFFGSGTQLSVL.

This sequence joins TRBV29-1 and TRBJ1-1; D remains ambiguous. V was pared by 5 bases and J by 4 bases, with 11 bases between. The CDR3 totals 12 residues. Germline V gene sequence: CDR1 SQVTM, CDR2 ANQGSEA. This CDR3 is CSVKVVGTEAFF. In nucleotides, the CDR3 is TGCAGCGTTAAGGTCGTAGGCACTGAAGCTTTCTTT.

The gene calls are TRBV5-1 and TRBJ2-7; 9 bases match TRBD2. The trim removed 0 bases at V and 3 bases at J, leaving 4 bases unmatched. This CDR3 has 15 residues. The germline gives CDR1 SGHRS, CDR2 YFSETQ. CDR3: CASSLAGSGGYEQYF. In DNA form, the CDR3 reads TGCGCCAGCAGCTTGGCTGGTAGCGGGGGCTACGAGCAGTACTTC.

This clonotype has at least ten counts. The chain combines TRBV10-3 with TRBJ1-2; 7 bases are shared with TRBD1. The J segment lost 6 bases and the V segment lost 6 bases, leaving 7 bases of the junction unmatched. The CDR3 is 13 amino acids. The germline gives CDR1 ENHRY, CDR2 SYGVKD. In DNA form, the CDR3 reads TGTGCCATCAGCGGCCTGACAGGGCATGGCTACACCTTC. Encoded protein: CAISGLTGHGYTF.

V is TRBV23-1 and J is TRBJ2-5, with 9 nucleotides matching TRBD1. TRBV23-1 is an ORF for which the function is uncertain. The CDR3 contains 18 residues. J gave up 2 bases and V 6 bases, and 16 bases lay outside the gene matches. CDR3 amino acids: CASSPNYPPGTGQETQYF. In DNA form, the CDR3 reads TGCGCCAGCAGCCCTAACTACCCTCCCGGGACAGGGCAAGAGACCCAGTACTTC.

This clonotype was observed a handful of times. The rearrangement links TRBV18 to TRBJ1-2; weak D call: TRBD1 (6 bases). The V end was cut by 4 bases, the J end by 3 bases, with 9 bases between. This CDR3 has 13 residues. CDR1 KGHSH and CDR2 LQKENI come from the germline V gene. The CDR3 is CASSRQDDYGYTF. The DNA for the CDR3 is TGTGCCAGCTCACGACAGGACGACTATGGCTACACCTTC. The complete variable domain, with remaining parts taken from reference TRBV18 and TRBJ1-2, reads NAGVMQNPRHLVRRRGQEARLRCSPMKGHSHVYWYRQLPEEGLKFMVYLQKENIIDESGMPKERFSAEFPKEGPSILRIQQVVRGDSAAYFCASSRQDDYGYTFGSGTRLTVV.